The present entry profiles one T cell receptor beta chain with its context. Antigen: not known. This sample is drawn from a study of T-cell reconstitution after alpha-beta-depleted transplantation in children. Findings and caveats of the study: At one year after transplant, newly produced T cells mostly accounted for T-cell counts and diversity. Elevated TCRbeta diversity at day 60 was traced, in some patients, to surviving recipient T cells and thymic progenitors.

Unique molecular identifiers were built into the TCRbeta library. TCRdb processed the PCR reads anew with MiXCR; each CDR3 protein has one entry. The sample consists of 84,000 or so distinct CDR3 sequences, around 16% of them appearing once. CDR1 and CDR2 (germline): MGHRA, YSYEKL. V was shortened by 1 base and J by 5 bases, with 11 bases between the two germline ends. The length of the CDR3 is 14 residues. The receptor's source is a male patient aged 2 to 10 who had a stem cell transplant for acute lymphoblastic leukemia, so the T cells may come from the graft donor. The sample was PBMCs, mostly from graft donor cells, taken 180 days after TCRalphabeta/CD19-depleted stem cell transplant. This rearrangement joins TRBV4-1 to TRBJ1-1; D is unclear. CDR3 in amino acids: CASSQVSRNTEAFF. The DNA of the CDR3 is TGCGCCAGCAGCCAAGTTAGCCGAAATACTGAAGCTTTCTTT.